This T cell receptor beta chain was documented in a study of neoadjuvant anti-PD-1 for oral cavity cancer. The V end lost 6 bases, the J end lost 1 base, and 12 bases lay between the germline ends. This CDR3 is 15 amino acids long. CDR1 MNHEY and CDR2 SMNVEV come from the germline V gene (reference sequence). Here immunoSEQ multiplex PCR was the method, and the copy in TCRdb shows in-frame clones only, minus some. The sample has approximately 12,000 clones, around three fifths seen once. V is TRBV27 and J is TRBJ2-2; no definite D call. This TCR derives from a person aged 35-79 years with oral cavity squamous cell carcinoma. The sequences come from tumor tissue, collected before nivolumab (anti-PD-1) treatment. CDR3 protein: CASRGSDMNTGELFF. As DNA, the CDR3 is TGTGCCAGCAGGGGGTCTGACATGAACACCGGGGAGCTGTTTTTT.